This T cell receptor beta chain is drawn from a study of cytomegalovirus exposure and HLA in healthy donors. On this clone: At one end the junction does not follow the germline gene, possibly because of a read error.

The protocol was immunoSEQ multiplex PCR, while the TCRdb copy is restricted to in-frame clones and leaves out a portion. Here the sample spans 250,000 to 400,000 clones, 75% to 90% being singletons. The CDR3 runs 12 residues. The V gene's germline CDR1 is MDHEN and CDR2 SYDVKM. V is TRBV28 and J is TRBJ2-7; 7 nucleotides agree with TRBD2. Specimen: PBMCs. The clonotype originates from a woman under 40 in good health and CMV-seropositive. The chain's CDR3 is CASSLGGGLPDF. The CDR3 nucleotides read TGTGCCAGCAGTTTAGGCGGGGGACTTCCAGACTTC.